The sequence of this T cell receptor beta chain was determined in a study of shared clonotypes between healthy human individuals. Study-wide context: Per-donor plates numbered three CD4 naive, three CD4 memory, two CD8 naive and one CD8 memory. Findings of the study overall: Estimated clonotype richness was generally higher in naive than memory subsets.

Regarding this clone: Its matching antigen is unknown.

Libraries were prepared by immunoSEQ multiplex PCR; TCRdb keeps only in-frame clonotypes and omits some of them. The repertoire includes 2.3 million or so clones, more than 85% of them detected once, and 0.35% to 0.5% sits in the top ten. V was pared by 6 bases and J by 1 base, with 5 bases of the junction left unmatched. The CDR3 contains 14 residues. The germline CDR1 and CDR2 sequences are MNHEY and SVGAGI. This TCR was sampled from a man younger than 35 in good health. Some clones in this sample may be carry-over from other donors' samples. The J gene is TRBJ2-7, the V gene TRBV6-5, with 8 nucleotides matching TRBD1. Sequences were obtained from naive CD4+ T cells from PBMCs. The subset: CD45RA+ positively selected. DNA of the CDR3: TGTGCCAGCAGCGATGGACAGGGATCCTACGAGCAGTACTTC. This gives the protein CASSDGQGSYEQYF.